This T cell receptor beta chain was profiled in a study of identical twins. One entry per CDR3 protein, called by TCRdb with MiXCR from the 5' RACE reads. Found here are about 490,000 distinct CDR3 sequences, approximately 14% of them singletons; the top ten hold roughly 0.42%. Germline lookup yields CDR1 LGHDT and CDR2 YNNKEL (reference sequence). J was trimmed by 3 bases and V by 3 bases; bases with no gene match: 4. The CDR3 loop spans 15 amino acids. A few counts support this clonotype. These data were likewise used in another study, on yellow fever vaccine responses in identical twins.

The chain joins TRBV3-1 to TRBJ2-5; 10 nucleotides line up with TRBD1. This receptor was identified in a young woman in good health. The material sequenced was CD4+ T cells sorted from blood. The CDR3 region has the DNA TGTGCCAGCAGCCATCTAGGGACAGGGGAAGAGACCCAGTACTTC. It encodes CASSHLGTGEETQYF.